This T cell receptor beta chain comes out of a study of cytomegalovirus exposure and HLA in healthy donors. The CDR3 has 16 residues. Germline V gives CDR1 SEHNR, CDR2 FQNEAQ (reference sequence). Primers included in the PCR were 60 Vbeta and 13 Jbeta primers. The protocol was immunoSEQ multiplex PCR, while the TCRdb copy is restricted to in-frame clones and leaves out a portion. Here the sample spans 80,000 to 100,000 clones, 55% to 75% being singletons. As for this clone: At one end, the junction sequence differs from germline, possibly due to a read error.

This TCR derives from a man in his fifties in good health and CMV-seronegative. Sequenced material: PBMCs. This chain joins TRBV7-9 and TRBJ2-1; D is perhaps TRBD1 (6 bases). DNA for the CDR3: TGTACCAGCAGCAGATCCACAGGGTCCTTCTACAATGAGCAGTTCTTC. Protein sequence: CTSSRSTGSFYNEQFF. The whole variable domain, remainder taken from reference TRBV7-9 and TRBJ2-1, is DTGVSQNPRHKITKRGQNVTFRCDPISEHNRLYWYRQTLGQGPEFLTYFQNEAQLEKSRLLSDRFSAERPKGSFSTLEIQRTEQGDSAMYLCTSSRSTGSFYNEQFFGPGTRLTVL.